Listed below are T cell receptor delta chains from one sample, sequenced in a study of delta chains in infants with herpesvirus infections. TCRdb fed the RT-PCR reads to CATT. The sample has about a thousand delta-chain clones, approximately 8.6% seen once. Material: peripheral blood, obtained at time point 2 of longitudinal follow-up. Source of these receptors: a human donor who was a Ugandan infant, either HIV-exposed or HIV-unexposed (not recorded which). The CDR3 runs from the conserved cysteine through the conserved F or W. The D gene is left open where the match is weak. The size field is filled for only some rows; it gives once, few, many or a size class.

TRDD3	TRDV2	TRDJ1	medium-sized	TGTGCCTGTGACACCGTCGGCGGGGGATACGCAAACGATAAACTCATCTTT	CACDTVGGGYANDKLIF
TRDD3	TRDV1	TRDJ1	large	TGTGCTCTTGGGAAGTCCCTAACGGGGGGCCCTTCCACTTCAAAACTGGGGGCGTACACCGATAAACTCATCTTT	CALGKSLTGGPSTSKLGAYTDKLIF
-	TRDV2	TRDJ3	large	TGTGCCTGTGACCCCCCTAGGAGCTCCTGGGACACCCGACAGATGTTTTTC	CACDPPRSSWDTRQMFF
TRDD3	TRDV1	TRDJ1	medium-sized	TGTGCTCTTGGGGAACTGGATTTCCCGCCCTGGGGGATACGGGGGGTCTTCAAACTCATCTTT	CALGELDFPPWGIRGVFKLIF
-	TRDV1	TRDJ1	large	TGTGCTCTTGGGGAACGCCTTCCTACTAAAAATGGGGGATTCCCTACATCAAAACTCATCTTT	CALGERLPTKNGGFPTSKLIF
-	TRDV1	TRDJ1	medium-sized	TGTGCTCTTGGGGAAATCTCCCCCGATTGCGGCCCCTACACCGATAAACTCATCTTT	CALGEISPDCGPYTDKLIF
TRDD3	TRDV1	TRDJ1	large	TGTGCTCTTGGGAATTCCTACGTCGTACTGGGGGAGCCCACGCCCGATAAACTCATCTTT	CALGNSYVVLGEPTPDKLIF
TRDD3	TRAV38-2/DV8	TRDJ1	large	TGTGCTTATAGGAGCGCCCCCCACTACATGTACTGGGGGATACCCGATACTATGGATAAACTCATCTTT	CAYRSAPHYMYWGIPDTMDKLIF
TRDD3	TRDV1	TRDJ1	medium-sized	TGTGCTCTTGGGGTTCGCCCCCCATCTCGATCGGTTGGGGATACCCACCCGTACACCGATAAACTCATCTTT	CALGVRPPSRSVGDTHPYTDKLIF
-	TRDV1	TRDJ1	large	TGTGCTCTTGGGGACCCATTTCCCGGAGTACTGGATAAACTCATCTTT	CALGDPFPGVLDKLIF
TRDD3	TRDV1	TRDJ1	large	TGTGCTCTTGGGGAACTCCCCTGGGGGATACGCTCCGATAAACTCATCTTT	CALGELPWGIRSDKLIF
-	TRDV2	TRDJ3	few	TGTGCCTGTGACACCATATGGGCCGATAGCTCCTGGGACACCCGACAGATGTTTTTC	CACDTIWADSSWDTRQMFF
-	TRDV1	TRDJ1	medium-sized	TGTGCTCTTGGGCCGCCCTTGTACACCGATAAACTCATCTTT	CALGPPLYTDKLIF
-	TRDV1	TRDJ1	medium-sized	TGTGCTCTTGGGGAAGAGTGGCCTTCCCACCCTACTGGCACCGATAAACTCATCTTT	CALGEEWPSHPTGTDKLIF
TRDD3	TRDV1	TRDJ1	-	TGTGCTCTTGGGGAACTGAGCCTACCCCCGGTTTACTGGGGAATACAAGCCGATAAACTCATCTTT	CALGELSLPPVYWGIQADKLIF
-	TRDV2	TRDJ1	large	TGTGCCTGTGACACCGGGGCCCCGAAGGATAAACTCATCTTT	CACDTGAPKDKLIF
TRDD3	TRDV1	TRDJ3	few	TGTGCTCTTGGGACTGGGGAACTGGGGGATACCTGGGACACCCGACAGATGTTTTTC	CALGTGELGDTWDTRQMFF